This T cell receptor beta chain derives from a study of T cell changes during pregnancy in multiple sclerosis. Profiled with immunoSEQ multiplex PCR; TCRdb holds only in-frame clones, not every one. The data show fewer than 130,000 clones, with 90% to 95% seen just once and 3.5% held by the top ten. The CDR3 has 16 amino acids. V shed 4 bases, J shed 4 bases, and the junction held 8 bases outside the gene matches. CDR1 KGHSH and CDR2 LQKENI come from the germline V gene. The gene calls are TRBV18 and TRBJ1-1; 11 bases are a match to TRBD1. The specimen comprised peripheral blood, sampled after pregnancy. This sequence originates from a female donor with multiple sclerosis, enrolled in a pregnancy study. The chain's CDR3 is CASSQDRGRVATEAFF. The CDR3 DNA sequence: TGTGCCAGCTCACAGGACAGGGGGCGCGTCGCCACTGAAGCTTTCTTT.